These T cell receptor beta chains were read from a single sample in a study of CD8+ T cells in alopecia areata. Data came from immunoSEQ multiplex PCR; TCRdb stores just in-frame clones and leaves some out. This sample has about 110,000 clones, with about 60% found just once. Sequencing was performed on NKG2D-low CD8+ T cells sorted from blood. All receptors derive from a human donor with alopecia areata. CDR3s include the opening cysteine and the closing phenylalanine or tryptophan. A D gene is named only where the DNA matches it firmly. Part of the rows lack a size; the others show once, few, many or a class for expanded clones.

d_call	j_call	clone_size	v_call	cdr3_aa	cdr3_nt
TRBD2	TRBJ2-1	once	TRBV13	CASSPERDYNEQFF	TGTGCCAGCAGCCCGGAGCGGGATTACAATGAGCAGTTCTTC
TRBD1	TRBJ2-6	.	TRBV2	CASDQGAGSGANVLTF	TGTGCCAGCGATCAGGGGGCGGGCTCTGGGGCCAACGTCCTGACTTTC
TRBD2	TRBJ2-2	.	TRBV4-1	CASSQELAGEGTGELFF	TGCGCCAGCAGCCAAGAACTAGCGGGAGAAGGGACCGGGGAGCTGTTTTTT
.	TRBJ2-7	.	TRBV15	CATSRDQGEQYF	TGTGCCACCAGCAGAGATCAAGGCGAGCAGTACTTC
.	TRBJ2-5	.	TRBV7-6	CASSFGQLETQYF	TGTGCCAGCAGCTTTGGGCAGCTGGAGACCCAGTACTTC
.	TRBJ2-1	.	TRBV6-5	CASSYSPGANEQFF	TGTGCCAGCAGTTACTCTCCTGGGGCGAATGAGCAGTTCTTC
.	TRBJ2-2	.	TRBV7-9	CASRDTGELFF	TGTGCCAGCAGGGACACCGGGGAGCTGTTTTTT
.	TRBJ2-3	.	TRBV5-8	CASRPPNRRDTDTQYF	TGTGCCAGCAGGCCCCCTAATAGGCGGGACACAGATACGCAGTATTTT
TRBD2	TRBJ2-7	.	TRBV27	CASSLSPLSGWREGPYEQYF	TGTGCCAGCAGTTTATCCCCCCTATCCGGATGGCGGGAGGGCCCCTACGAGCAGTACTTC
.	TRBJ2-1	few	TRBV19	CASSIGGANHNEQFF	TGTGCCAGTAGTATTGGGGGGGCGAACCACAATGAGCAGTTCTTC
TRBD2	TRBJ2-3	.	TRBV19	CASSVPLAGGPDTQYF	TGTGCCAGTAGTGTTCCCCTAGCGGGAGGGCCAGATACGCAGTATTTT
.	TRBJ1-5	.	TRBV6-1	CASREWGPQPQHF	TGTGCCAGCAGGGAGTGGGGCCCCCAGCCCCAGCATTTT
.	TRBJ2-2	.	TRBV11-1	CASSYERNTGELFF	TGTGCCAGCAGCTACGAGCGGAACACCGGGGAGCTGTTTTTT
.	TRBJ1-5	few	TRBV4-1	CASSQAPGDPNQPQHF	TGCGCCAGCAGCCAAGCTCCAGGGGACCCTAATCAGCCCCAGCATTTT
.	TRBJ2-1	.	TRBV27	CASSPRPGGGEQFF	TGTGCCAGCAGTCCCAGGCCGGGTGGGGGTGAGCAGTTCTTC
TRBD2	TRBJ2-3	.	TRBV5-6	CASSYGTSGYTDTQYF	TGTGCCAGCAGTTACGGGACTAGCGGTTACACAGATACGCAGTATTTT
.	TRBJ1-2	once	TRBV6-1	CASSEVNLYGYTF	TGTGCCAGCAGTGAAGTGAACCTCTATGGCTACACCTTC
.	TRBJ2-1	few	TRBV7-2	CASSPPDAGYNEQFF	TGTGCCAGCAGTCCCCCTGACGCGGGCTACAATGAGCAGTTCTTC
.	TRBJ2-7	.	TRBV2	CASSEGFGEQYF	TGTGCCAGCAGTGAAGGGTTCGGCGAGCAGTACTTC
.	TRBJ1-2	.	TRBV27	CASSPTQTATNYGYTF	TGTGCCAGCAGTCCTACCCAGACAGCTACTAACTATGGCTACACCTTC
TRBD1	TRBJ2-2	few	TRBV19	CATGTGVGELFF	TGTGCCACCGGGACAGGGGTCGGGGAGCTGTTTTTT
.	TRBJ2-7	many	TRBV27	CASKNREVGYEQYF	TGTGCCAGCAAGAACAGGGAGGTAGGCTACGAGCAGTACTTC
TRBD1	TRBJ1-1	.	TRBV14	CASSQDRWITEAFF	TGTGCCAGCAGCCAGGACAGGTGGATCACTGAAGCTTTCTTT
TRBD1	TRBJ1-5	few	TRBV7-2	CASSRTGEGSNQPQHF	TGTGCCAGCAGTCGGACAGGGGAGGGGAGCAATCAGCCCCAGCATTTT
.	TRBJ2-5	few	TRBV5-1	CASSLRWGAETQYF	TGCGCCAGCAGCTTGCGTTGGGGTGCCGAGACCCAGTACTTC
.	TRBJ2-4	few	TRBV7-9	CASSLDRVYF	TGTGCCAGCAGCTTAGACAGGGTGTACTTC
TRBD1	TRBJ2-7	once	TRBV6-5	CASTGTGGNYEQYF	TGTGCCAGCACCGGGACAGGGGGCAACTACGAGCAGTACTTC
TRBD1	TRBJ2-7	once	TRBV5-1	CASSSGTDTYEQYF	TGCGCCAGCAGCTCCGGGACAGACACCTACGAGCAGTACTTC
.	TRBJ2-5	.	TRBV28	CASTPPGASETQYF	TGTGCCAGCACCCCTCCAGGGGCGTCAGAGACCCAGTACTTC
.	TRBJ2-7	few	TRBV29-1	CSAKTGSYEQYF	TGCAGCGCCAAAACAGGGTCCTACGAGCAGTACTTC
TRBD1	TRBJ1-4	few	TRBV4-1	CASSTQGAWNEKLFF	TGCGCCAGCAGCACACAGGGGGCATGGAATGAAAAACTGTTTTTT
TRBD1	TRBJ2-7	.	TRBV4-1	CASSQEQGIGYEQYF	TGCGCCAGCAGCCAGGAACAGGGGATCGGTTACGAGCAGTACTTC
TRBD2	TRBJ2-3	.	TRBV2	CASSATAGGPTDTQYF	TGTGCCAGCAGTGCTACGGCGGGAGGGCCCACAGATACGCAGTATTTT
.	TRBJ2-7	.	TRBV5-1	CASSLGANYEQYF	TGCGCCAGCAGCTTGGGGGCTAACTACGAGCAGTACTTC
.	TRBJ2-7	few	TRBV14	CASSLRAGYTYEQYF	TGTGCCAGCAGCCTGCGTGCGGGTTATACCTACGAGCAGTACTTC
.	TRBJ2-3	.	TRBV11-3	CASSSSVRGTDTQYF	TGTGCCAGCAGCTCCTCCGTCCGGGGCACAGATACGCAGTATTTT
.	TRBJ2-7	few	TRBV28	CASSKGYEQYF	TGTGCCAGCAGTAAAGGTTACGAGCAGTACTTC
.	TRBJ2-7	.	TRBV5-1	CASSLGQRNYEQYF	TGCGCCAGCAGCTTGGGACAGAGGAACTACGAGCAGTACTTC
TRBD1	TRBJ2-5	once	TRBV29-1	CSVDPETGVGETQYF	TGCAGCGTTGATCCTGAGACAGGGGTCGGGGAGACCCAGTACTTC
TRBD2	TRBJ2-1	.	TRBV9	CASSPSGTSGRNPFF	TGTGCCAGCAGCCCTTCCGGGACTAGCGGGAGAAACCCGTTCTTC
TRBD1	TRBJ1-2	few	TRBV2	CARLNRDRDNGYTF	TGTGCCAGACTCAACCGGGACAGGGACAATGGCTACACCTTC
.	TRBJ1-5	.	TRBV5-1	CASSLARGQPQHF	TGCGCCAGCAGCTTGGCTCGGGGTCAGCCCCAGCATTTT
.	TRBJ2-1	.	TRBV11-2	CAGGQSSYNEQFF	TGTGCAGGGGGTCAAAGCTCCTACAATGAGCAGTTCTTC
.	TRBJ1-1	few	TRBV13	CASSLGGNTEAFF	TGTGCCAGCAGCTTAGGGGGAAATACTGAAGCTTTCTTT
TRBD1	TRBJ1-2	.	TRBV13	CASSSSGGGYGYTF	TGTGCCAGCAGCTCTTCAGGGGGTGGATATGGCTACACCTTC
.	TRBJ2-7	.	TRBV2	CASLDSITYEQYF	TGTGCCAGCTTGGACTCAATAACGTACGAGCAGTACTTC
.	TRBJ2-3	few	TRBV13	CASSSGTAGDTQYF	TGTGCCAGCAGTTCTGGGACGGCGGGAGATACGCAGTATTTT
.	TRBJ2-2	.	TRBV7-9	CASSLHTGELFF	TGTGCCAGCAGCTTACACACCGGGGAGCTGTTTTTT
TRBD2	TRBJ2-1	.	TRBV9	CASSVPSGSPEQFF	TGTGCCAGCAGCGTGCCTAGCGGGAGCCCTGAGCAGTTCTTC
.	TRBJ2-2	.	TRBV27	CASSLGKTGELFF	TGTGCCAGCAGTTTAGGCAAAACCGGGGAGCTGTTTTTT
TRBD2	TRBJ2-7	.	TRBV4-1	CASSQVPSLLAGPYEQYF	TGCGCCAGCAGCCAAGTCCCCTCACTACTAGCGGGACCCTACGAGCAGTACTTC
.	TRBJ2-1	.	TRBV2	CASEGIDNEQFF	TGTGCCAGCGAAGGCATAGACAATGAGCAGTTCTTC
.	TRBJ2-1	.	TRBV11-2	CASSLVPLPKSDEQFF	TGTGCCAGCAGCTTAGTCCCACTACCGAAATCGGATGAGCAGTTCTTC